These 7 T cell receptor beta chains came from one sample sequenced in a study of regulatory T cells in long-lasting Graves disease. Library construction for TCR beta used iRepertoire HTBI primers and Arm-PCR of CDR3 regions. TCRdb used MiXCR to reprocess the multiplex PCR reads, holding one entry per CDR3 protein. The table has 350,000 to 500,000 distinct CDR3 sequences, about a sixth seen once. Time point here: newly diagnosed GD, antithyroid drugs for less than 3 months. There was RNA extracted from PBMCs, and the TCR library was made from it. The sample was also reused in another study, on T cells in Graves' hyperthyroidism and ophthalmopathy.

The sequencing here drew on peripheral blood mononuclear cells (PBMCs), taken at new diagnosis, from a patient treated with antithyroid drugs. The receptor source for this set is a woman aged 30 to 39 with Graves disease.

This clonotype was recorded at least ten times. The chain is built from TRBV7-8 and TRBJ1-5; 12 nucleotides agree with TRBD1. CDR1 SGHVS and CDR2 FQNEAQ come from the germline V gene. Trimming removed 1 base from V and 7 bases from J; junction bases left unmatched: 5. The CDR3 is made up of 16 amino acids. CDR3 sequence (DNA): TGTGCCAGCAGCTTAGAAAGGGACAGGGGGCAACAGCCCCAGCATTTT. Protein sequence: CASSLERDRGQQPQHF.

A few counts support this clonotype. V and J are TRBV7-9 and TRBJ2-3, with 10 bases fitting TRBD2. CDR3 length: 15 residues. V was pared by 7 bases and J by 5 bases, with 9 bases of the junction left unmatched. The V gene's germline CDR1 is SEHNR and CDR2 FQNEAQ (reference sequence). Written as DNA, the CDR3 is TGTGCCAGCACCCCAGCGGGAGGGCCGGTAGATACGCAGTATTTT. Protein sequence: CASTPAGGPVDTQYF.

This clonotype occurred many times. This sequence joins TRBV18 and TRBJ1-2; 7 bases match TRBD1. CDR1 is KGHSH, CDR2 LQKENI, per germline. V was pared by 1 base and J by 2 bases, with 4 bases of the junction left unmatched. The CDR3 runs 15 residues. In DNA, the CDR3 is TGTGCCAGCTCACCACGACAGGGTGCGAACTATGGCTACACCTTC. Translation: CASSPRQGANYGYTF.

This sequence joins TRBV27 and TRBJ1-2; 10 nucleotides line up with TRBD1. J was trimmed by 7 bases and V by 7 bases; bases with no gene match: 15. CDR1 and CDR2 from the germline V gene are MNHEY and SMNVEV (reference sequence). This CDR3 region has 16 residues. CDR3 sequence reads: CASKPGPWTGGIGYTF. The CDR3 DNA follows: TGTGCCAGCAAGCCGGGACCCTGGACAGGGGGTATTGGCTACACCTTC.

This clonotype was seen ten or more times. The chain combines TRBV29-1 with TRBJ1-1; TRBD1 is a possible D gene (5 bases). Trimming removed 1 base at V and 3 bases at J, with 12 bases between. This CDR3 contains 14 residues. From germline, CDR1 is SQVTM and CDR2 ANQGSEA. CDR3 sequence reads: CSVEGSGRHTEAFF. The CDR3 DNA is TGCAGCGTTGAAGGCTCAGGGAGACACACTGAAGCTTTCTTT.

This clonotype showed up just a few times. The chain has TRBV27 and TRBJ1-1; perhaps TRBD1 as D (5 bases). Germline V lookup: CDR1 MNHEY, CDR2 SMNVEV (reference sequence). The ends were cut back, 6 bases at V and 4 bases at J, with 18 bases in the middle. This CDR3 region has 15 residues. The CDR3: CASSDSLGKSTEAFF. For the CDR3, the DNA is TGTGCCAGCAGCGACAGCCTGGGGAAGAGCACTGAAGCTTTCTTT.

The sample holds many counts of this clonotype. The chain links TRBV7-6 to TRBJ2-7, with D perhaps given as TRBD1 or TRBD2 (5 bases each). Trimming cost V 2 bases and J 0 bases, with 14 bases left between them. The CDR3 covers 16 residues. Germline V gives CDR1 SGHVS, CDR2 FNYEAQ. CDR3 nucleotide sequence: TGTGCCAGCAGCTTATATGGGACGAGGAGCTCCTACGAGCAGTACTTC. Protein sequence: CASSLYGTRSSYEQYF.